This TCR beta chain was identified during a study of response to subunit inactivated influenza vaccine. Study conclusions and caveats: Authors proposed each seasonal influenza vaccination draws in few new T cells.

As to this clonotype: Its antigen is not identified.

MiXCR was run by TCRdb on the RT-PCR reads, yielding one entry per CDR3 protein. Here the sample spans approximately 160,000 distinct CDR3 sequences, over 8.5% being singletons. V was clipped by 0 bases and J by 9 bases, with 12 bases between them. The CDR3 consists of 13 residues. The germline CDR1 and CDR2 sequences are GTSNPN and SVGIG (reference sequence). Material: CD8+ T cells sorted from PBMCs, obtained about 23 months after vaccination. V usage is TRBV30 and J usage is TRBJ2-1; D unresolved. The clonotype comes from a man in his fifties or sixties who received an inactivated influenza vaccine. The CDR3 region has the DNA TGTGCCTGGAGTGTACTGGGGTGGAGTGAGCAGTTCTTC. The encoded protein is CAWSVLGWSEQFF.